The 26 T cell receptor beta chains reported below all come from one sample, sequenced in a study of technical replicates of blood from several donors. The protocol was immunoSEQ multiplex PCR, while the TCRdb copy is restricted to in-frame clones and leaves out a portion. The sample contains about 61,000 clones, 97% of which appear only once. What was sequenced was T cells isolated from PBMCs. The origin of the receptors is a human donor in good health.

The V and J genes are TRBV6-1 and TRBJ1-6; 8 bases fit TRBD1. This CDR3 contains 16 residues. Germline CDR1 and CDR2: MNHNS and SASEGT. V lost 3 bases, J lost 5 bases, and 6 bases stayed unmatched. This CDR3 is CASSDYRGWDNSPLHF. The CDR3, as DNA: TGTGCCAGCAGTGATTACAGGGGGTGGGATAATTCACCCCTCCACTTT.

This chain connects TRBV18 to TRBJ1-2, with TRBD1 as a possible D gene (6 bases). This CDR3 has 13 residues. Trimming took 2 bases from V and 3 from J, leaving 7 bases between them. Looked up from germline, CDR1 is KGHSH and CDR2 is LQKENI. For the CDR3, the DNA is TGTGCCAGCTCACCATACAGGGACTATGGCTACACCTTC. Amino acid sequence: CASSPYRDYGYTF.

CDR3 DNA: TGTGCCAGCAGTTCCTTCGGACAGGCCTACGAGCAGTACTTC. Amino acid sequence: CASSSFGQAYEQYF. V and J are TRBV27 and TRBJ2-7, with 7 bases identical to TRBD1. J lost 2 bases, V lost 4 bases, and 5 bases had no gene match. Germline V gene data show CDR1 as MNHEY and CDR2 as SMNVEV (reference sequence). The CDR3 sequence is 14 residues long.

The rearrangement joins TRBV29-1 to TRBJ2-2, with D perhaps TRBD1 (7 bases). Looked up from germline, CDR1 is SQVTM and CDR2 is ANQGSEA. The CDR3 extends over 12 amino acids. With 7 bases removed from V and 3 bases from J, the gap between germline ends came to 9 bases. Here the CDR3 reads CSARGDTGELFF. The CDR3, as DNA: TGCAGCGCCAGGGGGGACACCGGGGAGCTGTTTTTT.

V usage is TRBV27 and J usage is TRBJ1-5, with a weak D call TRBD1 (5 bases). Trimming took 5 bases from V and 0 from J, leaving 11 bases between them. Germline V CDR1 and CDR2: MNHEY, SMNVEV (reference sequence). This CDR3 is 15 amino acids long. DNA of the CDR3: TGTGCCAGCAGTAAATTGACAGATAGCAATCAGCCCCAGCATTTT. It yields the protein CASSKLTDSNQPQHF.

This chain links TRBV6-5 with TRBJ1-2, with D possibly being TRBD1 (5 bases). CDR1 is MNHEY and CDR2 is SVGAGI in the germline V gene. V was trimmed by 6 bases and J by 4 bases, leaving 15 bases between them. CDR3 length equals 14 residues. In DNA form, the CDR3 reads TGTGCCAGCAGGCAGCTGAACCAGGGCTATGGCTACACCTTC. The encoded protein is CASRQLNQGYGYTF.

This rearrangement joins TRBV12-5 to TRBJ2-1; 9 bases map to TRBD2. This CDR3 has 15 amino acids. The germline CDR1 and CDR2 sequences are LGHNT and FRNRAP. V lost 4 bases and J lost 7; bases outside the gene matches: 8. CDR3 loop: CASGSAGGLANEQFF. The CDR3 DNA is TGTGCTAGTGGTTCCGCGGGGGGGCTGGCGAATGAGCAGTTCTTC.

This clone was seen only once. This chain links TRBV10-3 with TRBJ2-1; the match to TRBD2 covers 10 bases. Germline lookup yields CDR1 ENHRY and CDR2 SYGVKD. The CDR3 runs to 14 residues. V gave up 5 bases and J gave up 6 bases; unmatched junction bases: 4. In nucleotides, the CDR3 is TGTGCCATCAGTCTAGCGGGAGAGCCCAATGAGCAGTTCTTC. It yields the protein CAISLAGEPNEQFF.

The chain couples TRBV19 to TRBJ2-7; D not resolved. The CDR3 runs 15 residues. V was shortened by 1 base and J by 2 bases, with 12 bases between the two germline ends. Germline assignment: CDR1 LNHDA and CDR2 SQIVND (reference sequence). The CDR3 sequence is CASSIAPGEPYEQYF. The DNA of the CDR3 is TGTGCCAGTAGTATAGCCCCCGGTGAACCCTACGAGCAGTACTTC.

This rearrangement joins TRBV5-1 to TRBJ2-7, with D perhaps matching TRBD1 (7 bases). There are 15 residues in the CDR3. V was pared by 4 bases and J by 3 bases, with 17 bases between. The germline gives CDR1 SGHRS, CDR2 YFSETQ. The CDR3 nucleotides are TGCGCCAGCAGCCCATCGACAGGGAGGAACTACGAGCAGTACTTC. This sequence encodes CASSPSTGRNYEQYF.

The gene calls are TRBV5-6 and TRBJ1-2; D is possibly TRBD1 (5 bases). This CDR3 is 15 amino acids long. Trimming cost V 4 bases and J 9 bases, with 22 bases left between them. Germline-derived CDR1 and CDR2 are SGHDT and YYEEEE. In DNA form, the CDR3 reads TGTGCCAGCAGCATCTTGACACTGAAGGGGTATCGCTACACCTTC. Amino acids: CASSILTLKGYRYTF.

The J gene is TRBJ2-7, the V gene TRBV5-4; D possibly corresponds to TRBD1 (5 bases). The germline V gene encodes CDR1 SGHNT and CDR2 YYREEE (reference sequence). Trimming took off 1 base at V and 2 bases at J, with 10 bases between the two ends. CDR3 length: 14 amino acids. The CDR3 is CASSLRADTYEQYF. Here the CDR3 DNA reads TGTGCCAGCAGCTTGCGGGCGGACACCTACGAGCAGTACTTC.

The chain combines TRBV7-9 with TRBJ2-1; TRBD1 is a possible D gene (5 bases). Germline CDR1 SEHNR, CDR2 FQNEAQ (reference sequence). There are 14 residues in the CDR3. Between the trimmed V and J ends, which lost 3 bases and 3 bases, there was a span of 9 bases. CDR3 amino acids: CASSFRQGYNEQFF. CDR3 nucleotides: TGTGCCAGCAGCTTTCGCCAGGGCTACAATGAGCAGTTCTTC.

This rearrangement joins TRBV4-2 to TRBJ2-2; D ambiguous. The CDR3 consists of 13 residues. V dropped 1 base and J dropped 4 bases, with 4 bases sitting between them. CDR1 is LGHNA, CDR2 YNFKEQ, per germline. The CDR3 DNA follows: TGTGCCAGCAGCCAAGGGCTCACCGGGGAGCTGTTTTTT. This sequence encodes CASSQGLTGELFF.

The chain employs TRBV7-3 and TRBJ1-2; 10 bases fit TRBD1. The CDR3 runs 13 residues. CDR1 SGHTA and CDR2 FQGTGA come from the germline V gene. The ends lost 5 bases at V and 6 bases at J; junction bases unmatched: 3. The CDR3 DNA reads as TGTGCCAGCAGCGAAGGGACAGGGGATGGCTACACCTTC. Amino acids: CASSEGTGDGYTF.

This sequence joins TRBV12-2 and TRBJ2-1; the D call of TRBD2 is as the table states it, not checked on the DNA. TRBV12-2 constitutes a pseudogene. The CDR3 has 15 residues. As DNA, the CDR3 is TGTGCAAGTCGGTTTAGCGGGGGGGCAAACAATGAGCAGTTCTTC. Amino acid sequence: CASRFSGGANNEQFF.

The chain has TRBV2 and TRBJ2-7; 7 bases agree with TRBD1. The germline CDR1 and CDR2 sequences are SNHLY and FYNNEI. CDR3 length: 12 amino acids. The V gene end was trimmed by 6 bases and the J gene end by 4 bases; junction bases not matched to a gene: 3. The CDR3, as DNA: TGTGCCAGCAGGAGACAGGGTTACGAGCAGTACTTC. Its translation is CASRRQGYEQYF.

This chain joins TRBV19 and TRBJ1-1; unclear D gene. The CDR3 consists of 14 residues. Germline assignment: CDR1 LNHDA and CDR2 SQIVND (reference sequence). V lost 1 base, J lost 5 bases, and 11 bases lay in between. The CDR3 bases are TGTGCCAGTAGTATAGGCGGGGATCTGACTGAAGCTTTCTTT. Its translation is CASSIGGDLTEAFF. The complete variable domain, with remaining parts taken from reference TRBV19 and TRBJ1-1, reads DGGITQSPKYLFRKEGQNVTLSCEQNLNHDAMYWYRQDPGQGLRLIYYSQIVNDFQKGDIAEGYSVSREKKESFPLTVTSAQKNPTAFYLCASSIGGDLTEAFFGQGTRLTVV.

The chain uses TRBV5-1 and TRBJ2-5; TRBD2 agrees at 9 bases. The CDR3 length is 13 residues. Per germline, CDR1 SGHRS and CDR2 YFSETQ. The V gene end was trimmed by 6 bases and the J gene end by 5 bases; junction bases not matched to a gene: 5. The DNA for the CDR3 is TGCGCCAGCAAAACTAGCGGGCTTGAGACCCAGTACTTC. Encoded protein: CASKTSGLETQYF.

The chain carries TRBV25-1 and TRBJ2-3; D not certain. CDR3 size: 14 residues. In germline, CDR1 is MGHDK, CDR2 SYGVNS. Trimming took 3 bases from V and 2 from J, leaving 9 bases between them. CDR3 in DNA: TGTGCCAGCAGTGACCCTTTACACACAGATACGCAGTATTTT. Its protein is CASSDPLHTDTQYF.

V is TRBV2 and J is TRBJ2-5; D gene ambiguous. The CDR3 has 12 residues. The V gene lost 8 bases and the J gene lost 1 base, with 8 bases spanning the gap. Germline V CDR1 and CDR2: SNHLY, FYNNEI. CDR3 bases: TGTGCCAGCGGCGCTAGCCAAGAGACCCAGTACTTC. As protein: CASGASQETQYF.

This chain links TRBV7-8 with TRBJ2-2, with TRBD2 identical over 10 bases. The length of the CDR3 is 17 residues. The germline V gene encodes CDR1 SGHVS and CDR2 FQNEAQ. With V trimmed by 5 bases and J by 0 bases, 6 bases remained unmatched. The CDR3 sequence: CASSISGTSANTGELFF. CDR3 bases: TGTGCCAGCAGCATCTCCGGGACTAGCGCGAACACCGGGGAGCTGTTTTTT.

DNA for the CDR3: TGTGCCAGCAGTTTATGGGCCCCATACAGGGGTGGTAATCAGCCCCAGCATTTT. The encoded protein is CASSLWAPYRGGNQPQHF. The chain uses TRBV27 and TRBJ1-5, with 7 bases identical to TRBD1. V shed 1 base and J 4 bases; nucleotides not matched to a gene: 13. This CDR3 contains 18 residues. Per germline, CDR1 MNHEY and CDR2 SMNVEV (reference sequence).

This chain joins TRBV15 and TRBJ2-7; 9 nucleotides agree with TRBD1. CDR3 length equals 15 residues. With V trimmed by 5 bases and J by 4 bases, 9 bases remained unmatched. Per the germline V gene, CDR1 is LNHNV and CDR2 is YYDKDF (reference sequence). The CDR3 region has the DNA TGTGCCACCAGCCAGGACAGGGGAGAGGGTTACGAGCAGTACTTC. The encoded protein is CATSQDRGEGYEQYF.

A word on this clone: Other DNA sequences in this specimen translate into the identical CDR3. The CDR3, as DNA: TGTGCCAGCAGCCTGGGACTAGCGGGTGGGACCGGGGAGCTGTTTTTT. Protein sequence: CASSLGLAGGTGELFF. V usage is TRBV5-4 and J usage is TRBJ2-2, with 12 bases identical to TRBD2. The CDR3 runs 16 residues. Germline-derived CDR1 and CDR2 are SGHNT and YYREEE (reference sequence). V shed 4 bases, J shed 5 bases, and the junction held 6 bases outside the gene matches.

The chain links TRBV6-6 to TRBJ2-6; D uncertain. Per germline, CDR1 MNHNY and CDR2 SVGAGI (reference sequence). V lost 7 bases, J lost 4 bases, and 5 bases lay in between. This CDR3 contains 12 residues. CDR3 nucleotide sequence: TGTGCCAGCACCACAGGGGCCAACGTCCTGACTTTC. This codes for CASTTGANVLTF.